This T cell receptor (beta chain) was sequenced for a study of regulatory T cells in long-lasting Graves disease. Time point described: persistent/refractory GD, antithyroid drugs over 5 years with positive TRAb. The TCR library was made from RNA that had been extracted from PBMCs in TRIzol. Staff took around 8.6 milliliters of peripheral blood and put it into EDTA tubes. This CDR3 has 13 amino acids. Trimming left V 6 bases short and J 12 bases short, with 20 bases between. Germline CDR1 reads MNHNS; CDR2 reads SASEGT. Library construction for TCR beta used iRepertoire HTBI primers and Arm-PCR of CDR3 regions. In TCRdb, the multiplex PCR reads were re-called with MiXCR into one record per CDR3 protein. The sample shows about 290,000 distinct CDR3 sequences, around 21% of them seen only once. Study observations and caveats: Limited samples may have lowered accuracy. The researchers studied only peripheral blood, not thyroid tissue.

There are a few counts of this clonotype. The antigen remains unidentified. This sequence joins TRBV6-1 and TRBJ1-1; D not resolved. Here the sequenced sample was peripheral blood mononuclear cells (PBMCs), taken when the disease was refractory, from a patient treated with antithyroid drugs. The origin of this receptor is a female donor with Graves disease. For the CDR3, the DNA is TGTGCCAGCAGCTCGGACGGCCGTCGGGAAACTTTCTTT. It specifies CASSSDGRRETFF.